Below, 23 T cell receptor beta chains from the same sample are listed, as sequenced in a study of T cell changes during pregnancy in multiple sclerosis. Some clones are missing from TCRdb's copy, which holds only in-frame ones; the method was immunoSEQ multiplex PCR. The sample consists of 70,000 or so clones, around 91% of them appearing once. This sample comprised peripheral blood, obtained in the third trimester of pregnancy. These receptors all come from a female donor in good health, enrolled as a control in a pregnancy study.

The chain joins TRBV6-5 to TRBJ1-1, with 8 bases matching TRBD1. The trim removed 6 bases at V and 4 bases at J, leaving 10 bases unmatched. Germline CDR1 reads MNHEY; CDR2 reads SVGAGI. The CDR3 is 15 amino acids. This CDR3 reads CASSRTGTVITEAFF. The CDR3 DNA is TGTGCCAGCAGCCGGACAGGGACTGTGATCACTGAAGCTTTCTTT.

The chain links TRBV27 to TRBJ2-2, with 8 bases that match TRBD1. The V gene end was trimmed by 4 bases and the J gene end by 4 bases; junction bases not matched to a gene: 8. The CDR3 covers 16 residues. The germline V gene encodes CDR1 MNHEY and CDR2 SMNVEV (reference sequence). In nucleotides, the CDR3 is TGTGCCAGCAGTTCCAAATCAGGGGGCGGCACCGGGGAGCTGTTTTTT. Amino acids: CASSSKSGGGTGELFF.

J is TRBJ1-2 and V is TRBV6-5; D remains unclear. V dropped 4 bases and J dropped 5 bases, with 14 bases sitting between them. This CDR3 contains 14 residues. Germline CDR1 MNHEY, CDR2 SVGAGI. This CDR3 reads CASSSKPPPYGYTF. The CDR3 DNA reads TGTGCCAGCAGTTCGAAGCCCCCACCGTATGGCTACACCTTC.

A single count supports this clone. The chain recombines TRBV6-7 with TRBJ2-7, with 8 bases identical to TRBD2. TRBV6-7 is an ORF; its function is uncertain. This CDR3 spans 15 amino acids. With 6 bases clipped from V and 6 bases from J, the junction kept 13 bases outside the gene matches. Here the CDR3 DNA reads TGTGCCAGCAGATCCAGCGGGGGCCCTCACTTCGAGCAGTACTTC. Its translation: CASRSSGGPHFEQYF.

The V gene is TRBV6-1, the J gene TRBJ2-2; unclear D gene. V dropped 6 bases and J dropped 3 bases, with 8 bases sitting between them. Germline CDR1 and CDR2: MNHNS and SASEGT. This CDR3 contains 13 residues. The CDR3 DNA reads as TGTGCCAGCAGGACACAGTACACCGGGGAGCTGTTTTTT. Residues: CASRTQYTGELFF.

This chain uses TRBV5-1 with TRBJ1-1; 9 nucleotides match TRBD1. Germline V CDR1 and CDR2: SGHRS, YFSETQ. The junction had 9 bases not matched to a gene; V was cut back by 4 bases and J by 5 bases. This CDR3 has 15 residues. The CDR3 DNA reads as TGCGCCAGCAGCACAATACAGGGGGCGAGGACTGAAGCTTTCTTT. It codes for CASSTIQGARTEAFF.

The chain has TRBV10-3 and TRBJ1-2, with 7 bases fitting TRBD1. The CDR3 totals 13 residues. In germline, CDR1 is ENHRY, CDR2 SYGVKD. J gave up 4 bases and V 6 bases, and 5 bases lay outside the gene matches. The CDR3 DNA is TGTGCCATCAGCTTTGGGACAGCCTATGGCTACACCTTC. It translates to CAISFGTAYGYTF.

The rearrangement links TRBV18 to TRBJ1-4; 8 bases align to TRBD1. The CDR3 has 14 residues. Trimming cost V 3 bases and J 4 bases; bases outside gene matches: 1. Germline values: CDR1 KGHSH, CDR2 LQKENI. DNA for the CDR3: TGTGCCAGCTCACCGGGACAGGTTAATGAAAAACTGTTTTTT. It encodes CASSPGQVNEKLFF.

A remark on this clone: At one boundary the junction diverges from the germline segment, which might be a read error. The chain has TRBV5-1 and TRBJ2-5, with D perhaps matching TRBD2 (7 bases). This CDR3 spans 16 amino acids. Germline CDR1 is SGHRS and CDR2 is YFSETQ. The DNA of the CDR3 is TGCGCCAGCTCCTGGGGGGGCTTAGAGGGGCAAGCGACCCAGTACTTC. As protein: CASSWGGLEGQATQYF.

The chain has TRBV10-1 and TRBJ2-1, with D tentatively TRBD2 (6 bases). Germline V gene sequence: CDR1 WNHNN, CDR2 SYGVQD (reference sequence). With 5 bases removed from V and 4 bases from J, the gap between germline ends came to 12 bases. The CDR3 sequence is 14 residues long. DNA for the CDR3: TGCGCCAGCAGTCCCTCTGGGGGGTACAATGAGCAGTTCTTC. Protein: CASSPSGGYNEQFF.

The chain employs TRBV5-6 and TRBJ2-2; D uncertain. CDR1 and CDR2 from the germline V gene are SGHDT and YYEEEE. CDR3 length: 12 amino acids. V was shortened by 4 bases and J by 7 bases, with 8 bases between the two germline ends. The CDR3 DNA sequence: TGTGCCAGCAGCCCAGACAACGGGGAGCTGTTTTTT. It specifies CASSPDNGELFF.

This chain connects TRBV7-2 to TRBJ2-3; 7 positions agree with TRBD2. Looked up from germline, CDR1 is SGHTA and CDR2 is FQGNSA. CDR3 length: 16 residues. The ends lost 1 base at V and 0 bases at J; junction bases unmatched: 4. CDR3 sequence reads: CASSLERDPSTDTQYF. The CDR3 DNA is TGTGCCAGCAGCTTAGAGCGGGACCCTAGCACAGATACGCAGTATTTT.

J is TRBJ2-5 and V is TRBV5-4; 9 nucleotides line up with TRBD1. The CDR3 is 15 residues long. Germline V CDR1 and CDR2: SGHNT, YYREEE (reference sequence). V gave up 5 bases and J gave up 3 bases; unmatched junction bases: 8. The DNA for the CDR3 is TGTGCCAGCAGTTTTTGGACAGGGGTAAAAGAGACCCAGTACTTC. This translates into CASSFWTGVKETQYF.

Written as DNA, the CDR3 is TGTGCCAGCAGATTGACAGGGGTCTATGGCTACACCTTC. It encodes CASRLTGVYGYTF. The chain couples TRBV6-5 to TRBJ1-2; 8 bases agree with TRBD1. This CDR3 is built from 13 residues. Trimming took 6 bases from V and 4 from J; bases not matched to a gene: 4. Germline V CDR1 and CDR2: MNHEY, SVGAGI.

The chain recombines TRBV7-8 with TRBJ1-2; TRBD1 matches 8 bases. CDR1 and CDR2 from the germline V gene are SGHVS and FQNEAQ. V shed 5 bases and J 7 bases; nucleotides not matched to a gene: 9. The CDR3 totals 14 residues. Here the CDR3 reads CASSRSDRAGGYTF. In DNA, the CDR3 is TGTGCCAGCAGCCGATCGGACAGGGCAGGTGGCTACACCTTC.

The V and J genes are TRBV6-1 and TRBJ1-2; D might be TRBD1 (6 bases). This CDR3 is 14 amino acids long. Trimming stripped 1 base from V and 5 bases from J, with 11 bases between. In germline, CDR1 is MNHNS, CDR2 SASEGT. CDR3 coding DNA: TGTGCCAGCAGTGAAGGGGGGCCAAGGTATGGCTACACCTTC. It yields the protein CASSEGGPRYGYTF.

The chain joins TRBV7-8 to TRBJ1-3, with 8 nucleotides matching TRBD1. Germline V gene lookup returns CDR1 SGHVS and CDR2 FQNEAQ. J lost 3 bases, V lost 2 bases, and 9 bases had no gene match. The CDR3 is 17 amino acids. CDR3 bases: TGTGCCAGCAGCTTAACCGCAGGGGGCATGGGTGGAAACACCATATATTTT. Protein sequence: CASSLTAGGMGGNTIYF.

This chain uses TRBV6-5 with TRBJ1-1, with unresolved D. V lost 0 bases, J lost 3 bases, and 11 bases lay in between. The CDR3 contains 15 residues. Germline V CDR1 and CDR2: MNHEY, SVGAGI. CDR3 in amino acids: CASSYSEGGDTEAFF. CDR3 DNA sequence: TGTGCCAGCAGTTACTCGGAGGGTGGCGACACTGAAGCTTTCTTT.

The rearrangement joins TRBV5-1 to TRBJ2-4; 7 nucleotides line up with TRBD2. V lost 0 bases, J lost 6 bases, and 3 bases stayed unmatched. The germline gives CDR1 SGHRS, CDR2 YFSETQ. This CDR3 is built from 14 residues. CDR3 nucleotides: TGCGCCAGCAGCTTGGAGCCGGGAGGAAACATTCAGTACTTC. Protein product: CASSLEPGGNIQYF.

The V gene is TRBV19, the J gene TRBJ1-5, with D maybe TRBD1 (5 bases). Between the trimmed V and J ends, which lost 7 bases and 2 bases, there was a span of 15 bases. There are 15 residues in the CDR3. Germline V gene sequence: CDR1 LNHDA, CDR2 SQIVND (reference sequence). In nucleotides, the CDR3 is TGTGCCAGTATTTCTTCAGGGTCGGGCAATCAGCCCCAGCATTTT. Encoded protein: CASISSGSGNQPQHF.

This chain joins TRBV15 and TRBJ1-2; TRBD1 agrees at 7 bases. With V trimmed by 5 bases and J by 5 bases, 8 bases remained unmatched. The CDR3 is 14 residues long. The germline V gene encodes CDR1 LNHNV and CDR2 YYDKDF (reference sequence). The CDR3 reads CATSPLDREYGYTF. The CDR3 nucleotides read TGTGCCACCAGCCCCCTCGACAGGGAATATGGCTACACCTTC.

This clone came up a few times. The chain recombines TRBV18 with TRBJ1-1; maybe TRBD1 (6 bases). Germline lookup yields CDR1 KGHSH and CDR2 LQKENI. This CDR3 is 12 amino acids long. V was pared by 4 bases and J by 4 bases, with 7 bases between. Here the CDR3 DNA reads TGTGCCAGCTCACGAGGGGGCACTGAAGCTTTCTTT. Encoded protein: CASSRGGTEAFF.

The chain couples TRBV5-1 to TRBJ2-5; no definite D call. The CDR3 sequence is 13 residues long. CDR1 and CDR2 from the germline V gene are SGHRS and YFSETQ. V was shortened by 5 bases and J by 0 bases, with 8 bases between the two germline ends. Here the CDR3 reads CASRYSNQETQYF. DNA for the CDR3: TGCGCCAGCAGATACAGCAACCAAGAGACCCAGTACTTC.